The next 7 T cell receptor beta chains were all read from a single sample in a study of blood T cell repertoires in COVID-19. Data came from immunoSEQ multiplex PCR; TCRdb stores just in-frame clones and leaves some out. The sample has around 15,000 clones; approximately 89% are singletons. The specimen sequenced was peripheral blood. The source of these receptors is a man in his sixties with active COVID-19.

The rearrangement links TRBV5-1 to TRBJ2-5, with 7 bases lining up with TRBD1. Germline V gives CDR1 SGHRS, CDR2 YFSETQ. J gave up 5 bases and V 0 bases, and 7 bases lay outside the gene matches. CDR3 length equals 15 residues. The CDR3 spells CASSLDRGIGETQYF. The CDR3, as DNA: TGCGCCAGCAGCTTGGACAGGGGAATCGGTGAGACCCAGTACTTC.

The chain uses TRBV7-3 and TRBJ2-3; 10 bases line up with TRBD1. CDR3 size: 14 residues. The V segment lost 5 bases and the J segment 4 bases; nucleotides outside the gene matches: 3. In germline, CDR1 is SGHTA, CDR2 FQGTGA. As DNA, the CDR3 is TGTGCCAGCAGCCTGACAGGGGGCTCAGATACGCAGTATTTT. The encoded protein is CASSLTGGSDTQYF.

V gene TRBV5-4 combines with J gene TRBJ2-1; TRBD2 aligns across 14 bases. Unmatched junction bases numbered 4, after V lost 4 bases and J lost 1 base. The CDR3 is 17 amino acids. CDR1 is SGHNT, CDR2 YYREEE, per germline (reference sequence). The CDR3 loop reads CASSAGTSGGSYNEQFF. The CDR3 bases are TGTGCCAGCAGCGCAGGGACTAGCGGGGGTTCCTACAATGAGCAGTTCTTC.

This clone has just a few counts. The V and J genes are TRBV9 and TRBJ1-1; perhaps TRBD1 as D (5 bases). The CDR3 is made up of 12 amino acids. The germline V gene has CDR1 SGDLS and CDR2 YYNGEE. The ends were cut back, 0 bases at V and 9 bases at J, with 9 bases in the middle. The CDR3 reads CASSVDGGKAFF. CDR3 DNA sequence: TGTGCCAGCAGCGTAGACGGGGGGAAAGCTTTCTTT.

CDR3 nucleotide sequence: TGTGCCAGTAGTATAATAGGGGGTTATGAGCAGTTCTTC. Its translation: CASSIIGGYEQFF. The V gene is TRBV19, the J gene TRBJ2-1; a possible D gene is TRBD1 (6 bases). From germline, CDR1 is LNHDA and CDR2 SQIVND (reference sequence). The CDR3 has 13 amino acids. V dropped 2 bases and J dropped 8 bases, with 10 bases sitting between them.

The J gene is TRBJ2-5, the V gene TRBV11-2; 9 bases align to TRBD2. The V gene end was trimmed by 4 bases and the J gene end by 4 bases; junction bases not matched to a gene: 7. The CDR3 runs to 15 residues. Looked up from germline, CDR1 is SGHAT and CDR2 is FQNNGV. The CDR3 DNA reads TGTGCCAGCAGCTGGGGGACTAGCCGGTTAGAGACCCAGTACTTC. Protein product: CASSWGTSRLETQYF.

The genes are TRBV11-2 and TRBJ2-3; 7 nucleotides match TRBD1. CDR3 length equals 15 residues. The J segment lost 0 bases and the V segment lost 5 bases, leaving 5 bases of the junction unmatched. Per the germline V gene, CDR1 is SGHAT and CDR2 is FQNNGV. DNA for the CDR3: TGTGCCAGCAGCCACCCGGGACAGAGCACAGATACGCAGTATTTT. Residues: CASSHPGQSTDTQYF.